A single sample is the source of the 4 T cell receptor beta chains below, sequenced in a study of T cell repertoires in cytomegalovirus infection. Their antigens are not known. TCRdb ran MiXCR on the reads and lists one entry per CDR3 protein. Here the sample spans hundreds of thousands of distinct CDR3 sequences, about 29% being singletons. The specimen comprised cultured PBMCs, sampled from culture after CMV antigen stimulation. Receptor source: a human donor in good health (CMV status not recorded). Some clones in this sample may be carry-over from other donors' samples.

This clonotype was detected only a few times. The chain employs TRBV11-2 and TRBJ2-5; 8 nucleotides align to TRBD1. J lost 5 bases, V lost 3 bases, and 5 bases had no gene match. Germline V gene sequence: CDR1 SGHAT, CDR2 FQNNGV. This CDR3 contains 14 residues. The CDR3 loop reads CASSFGQGGETQYF. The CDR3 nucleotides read TGTGCCAGCAGCTTCGGACAGGGCGGGGAGACCCAGTACTTC.

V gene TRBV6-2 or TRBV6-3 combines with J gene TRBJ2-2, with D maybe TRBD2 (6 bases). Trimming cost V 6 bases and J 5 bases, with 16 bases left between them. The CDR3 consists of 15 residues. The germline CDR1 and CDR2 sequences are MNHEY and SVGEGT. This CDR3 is CASSKTRAGTGELFF. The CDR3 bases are TGTGCCAGCAGCAAAACTAGGGCGGGGACCGGGGAGCTGTTTTTT.

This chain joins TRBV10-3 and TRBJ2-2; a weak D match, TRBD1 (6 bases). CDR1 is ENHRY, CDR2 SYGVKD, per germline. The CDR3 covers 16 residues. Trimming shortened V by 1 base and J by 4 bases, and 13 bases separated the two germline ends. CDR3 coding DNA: TGTGCCATCAGTGAGTGGACCGGACAGTCCACCGGGGAGCTGTTTTTT. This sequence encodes CAISEWTGQSTGELFF.

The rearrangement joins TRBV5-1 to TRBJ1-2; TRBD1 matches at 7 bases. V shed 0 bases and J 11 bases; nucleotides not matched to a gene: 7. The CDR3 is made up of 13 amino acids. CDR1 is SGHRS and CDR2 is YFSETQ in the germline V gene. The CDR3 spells CASSLEVTGLYTF. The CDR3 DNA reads TGCGCCAGCAGCTTGGAGGTGACAGGGTTATACACCTTC.